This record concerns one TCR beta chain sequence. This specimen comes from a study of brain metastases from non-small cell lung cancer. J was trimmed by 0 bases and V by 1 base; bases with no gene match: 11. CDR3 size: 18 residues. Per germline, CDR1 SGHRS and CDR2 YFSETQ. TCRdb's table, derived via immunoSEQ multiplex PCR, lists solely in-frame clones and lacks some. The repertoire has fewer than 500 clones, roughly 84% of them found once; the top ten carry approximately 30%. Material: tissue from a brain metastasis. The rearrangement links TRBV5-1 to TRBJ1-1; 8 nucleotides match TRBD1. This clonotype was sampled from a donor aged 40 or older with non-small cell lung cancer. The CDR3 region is CASSLKPRTGFMNTEAFF. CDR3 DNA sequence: TGCGCCAGCAGCTTGAAGCCCCGGACAGGGTTCATGAACACTGAAGCTTTCTTT.